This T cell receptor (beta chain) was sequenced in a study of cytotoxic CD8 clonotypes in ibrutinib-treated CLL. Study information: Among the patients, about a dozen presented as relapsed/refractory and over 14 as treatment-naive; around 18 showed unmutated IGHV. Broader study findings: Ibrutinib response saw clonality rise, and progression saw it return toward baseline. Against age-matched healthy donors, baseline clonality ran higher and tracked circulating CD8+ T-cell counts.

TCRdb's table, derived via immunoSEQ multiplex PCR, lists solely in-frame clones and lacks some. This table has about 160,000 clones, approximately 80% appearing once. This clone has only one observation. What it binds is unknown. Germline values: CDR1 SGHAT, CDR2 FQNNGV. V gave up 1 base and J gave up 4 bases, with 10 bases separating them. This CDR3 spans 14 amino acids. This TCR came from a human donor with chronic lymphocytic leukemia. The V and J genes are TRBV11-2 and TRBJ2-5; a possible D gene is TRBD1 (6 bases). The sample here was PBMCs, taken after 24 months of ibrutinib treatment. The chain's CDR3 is CASSLGQERETQYF. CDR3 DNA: TGTGCCAGCAGCTTAGGACAGGAGAGAGAGACCCAGTACTTC.